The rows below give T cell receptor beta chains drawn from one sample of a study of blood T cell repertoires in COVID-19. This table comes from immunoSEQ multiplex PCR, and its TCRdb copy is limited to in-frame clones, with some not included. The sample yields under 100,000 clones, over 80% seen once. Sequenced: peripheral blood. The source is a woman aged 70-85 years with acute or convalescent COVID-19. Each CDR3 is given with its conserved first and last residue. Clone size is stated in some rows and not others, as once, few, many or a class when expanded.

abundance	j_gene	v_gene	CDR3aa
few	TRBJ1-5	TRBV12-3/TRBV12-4	CASSRLGGQPQHF
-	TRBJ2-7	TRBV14	CASSQERRSYEQYF
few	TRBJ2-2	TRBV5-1	CASSFQASNTGELFF
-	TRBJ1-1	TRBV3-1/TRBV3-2	CASSLSGQPYTEAFF
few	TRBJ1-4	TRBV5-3	CARSLGRGCNEKLFF
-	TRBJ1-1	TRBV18	CASSPGITEAFF
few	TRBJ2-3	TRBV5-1	CASSLNGLAGITDTQYF
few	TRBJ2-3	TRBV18	CASSLGQGDSDTQYF
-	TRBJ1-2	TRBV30	CAWSPLQGGYGYTF
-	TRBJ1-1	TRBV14	CASSQLSLGAFF
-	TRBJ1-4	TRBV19	CASSTRTGGGEKLFF
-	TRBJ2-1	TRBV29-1	CSPRAGDHNEQFF
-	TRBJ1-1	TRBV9	CASSPRGGLGTEAFF
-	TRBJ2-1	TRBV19	CASTPADDNEQFF
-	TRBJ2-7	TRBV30	CAWSTQRGTAYEQYF
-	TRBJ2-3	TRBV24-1	CATSDATAGGAGDTQYF
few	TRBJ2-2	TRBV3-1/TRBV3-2	CASSPFGGELFF
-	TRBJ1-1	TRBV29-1	CSVVQGQRGTEAFF
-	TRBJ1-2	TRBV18	CASSLGQGYDGYTF
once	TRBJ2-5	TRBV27	CASSLSPILSQYF
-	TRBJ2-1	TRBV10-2	CASNPTQMSYNEQFF
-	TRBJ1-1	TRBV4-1	CASSQVGQNTEAFF
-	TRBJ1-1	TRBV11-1	CASSRDREYSNTEAFF
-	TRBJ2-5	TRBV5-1	CASSLAGRDQETQYF
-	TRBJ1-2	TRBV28	CASSLQNYGYTF
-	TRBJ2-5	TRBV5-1	CASSLGGTGGGETQYF
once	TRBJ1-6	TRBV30	CAWSVPGLSSYNSPLHF
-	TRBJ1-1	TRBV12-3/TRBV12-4	CASSLTVNTEAFF
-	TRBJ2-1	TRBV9	CASSATGQNNEQFF
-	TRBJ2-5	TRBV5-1	CASSLVAEQETQYF
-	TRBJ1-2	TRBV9	CASSVAGTGGYGYTF
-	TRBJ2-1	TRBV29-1	CSLTSGYNEQFF
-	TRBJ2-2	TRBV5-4	CASSRPGTNTGELFF
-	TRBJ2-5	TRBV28	CASSLRGSQSGTQYF
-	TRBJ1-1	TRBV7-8	CASSLAWRGLGEAFF
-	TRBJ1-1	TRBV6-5	CAGQQGARTEAFF
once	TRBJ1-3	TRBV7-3	CASSSGGSSGNTIYF
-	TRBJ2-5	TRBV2	CASSPSDFETQYF
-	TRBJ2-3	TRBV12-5	CASGRIHRETGTRVSTDTQYF
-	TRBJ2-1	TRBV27	CASSFRGQAAYNEQFF
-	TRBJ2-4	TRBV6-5	CASSRDRGMENIQYF
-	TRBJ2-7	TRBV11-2	CASSRALASGVYEQYF
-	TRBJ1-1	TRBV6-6	CASSYGGVGGDTEAFF
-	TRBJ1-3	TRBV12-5	CASGLSSGNTIYF
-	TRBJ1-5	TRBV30	CAYDRGVNQPQHF
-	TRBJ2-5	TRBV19	CASSSGGRETQYF
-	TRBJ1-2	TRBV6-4	CASSLQPGQGDSYTF
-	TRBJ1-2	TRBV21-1	CASSKKTKTNYGYTF
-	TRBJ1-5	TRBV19	CASEDRVGGNQPQHF
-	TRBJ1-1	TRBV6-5	CASFRGLNTEAFF
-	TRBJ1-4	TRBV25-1	CASSELTGASEKLFF
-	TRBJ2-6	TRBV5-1	CASSYPTSGKSSGANVLTF
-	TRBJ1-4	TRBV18	CASSPPIQSRWDEKLFF
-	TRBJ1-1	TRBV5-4	CASSRPQGGTEAFF
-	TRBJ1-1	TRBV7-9	CASRHGSTGMNTEAFF
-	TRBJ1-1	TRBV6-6	CASSTGGNTEAFF
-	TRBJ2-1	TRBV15	CATSKVGGHNEQFF
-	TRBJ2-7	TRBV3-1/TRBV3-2	CASSTRVGYYEQYF
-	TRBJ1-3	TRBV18	CASSPGAELGNTIYF
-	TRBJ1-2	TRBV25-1	CASSATGSYGYTF